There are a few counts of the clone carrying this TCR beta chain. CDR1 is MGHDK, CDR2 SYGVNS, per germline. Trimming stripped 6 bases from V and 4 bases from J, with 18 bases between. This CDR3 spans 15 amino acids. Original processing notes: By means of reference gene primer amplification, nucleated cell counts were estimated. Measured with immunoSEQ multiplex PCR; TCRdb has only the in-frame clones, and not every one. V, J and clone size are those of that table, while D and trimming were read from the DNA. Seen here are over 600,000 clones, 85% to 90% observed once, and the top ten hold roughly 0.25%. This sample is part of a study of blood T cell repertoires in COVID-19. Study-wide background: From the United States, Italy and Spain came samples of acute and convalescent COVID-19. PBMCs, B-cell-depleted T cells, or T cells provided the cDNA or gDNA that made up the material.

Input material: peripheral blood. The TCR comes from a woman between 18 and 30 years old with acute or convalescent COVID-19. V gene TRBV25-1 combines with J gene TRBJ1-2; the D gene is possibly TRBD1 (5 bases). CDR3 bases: TGTGCCAGCAGACCCGACGGGGGGAGAGGCTATGGCTACACCTTC. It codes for CASRPDGGRGYGYTF.